This T cell receptor beta chain was observed in a study of T cell responses to AZD1222 COVID-19 vaccine. The data were produced by immunoSEQ multiplex PCR, yet TCRdb's version contains in-frame clones alone and is incomplete. The sample comprises about 150,000 clones, roughly 91% of which are singletons, and roughly 9% rests with the top ten. Study-wide findings and caveats: The span of vaccine-associated CD4 TCRs extended across spike, with dominance at 160-218 and 743-854.

Remarks on this clone: No antigen is known for it.

The input for sequencing was peripheral blood, taken on day 0 of AZD1222 vaccination. The receptor was isolated from an adult in good health.

The CDR3 nucleotides read TGTGCCAGCTCACCACCGGCGCTCGAAGGCGAAAAACTGTTTTTT. Encoded protein: CASSPPALEGEKLFF. The gene calls are TRBV18 and TRBJ1-4, with D unresolved. Trimming left V 0 bases short and J 8 bases short, with 13 bases between. CDR3 length: 15 amino acids. Germline CDR1 and CDR2: KGHSH and LQKENI.